These T cell receptor beta chains were read from a single sample in a study of T-cell reconstitution after alpha-beta-depleted transplantation in children. A single record per CDR3 protein comes from TCRdb applying MiXCR to the PCR reads. The sample consists of more than 450,000 distinct CDR3 sequences, roughly 18% of them appearing once. Here the sequenced sample was PBMCs from the stem cell graft donor, taken from the stem cell graft. The receptors originated from a human donor who donated a stem cell graft to a child with acute lymphoblastic leukemia. The CDR3 runs from the conserved cysteine through the conserved F or W. A D gene is named only where the DNA matches it firmly. Clone size is not always given. Where it is, it says once, few, many or a class for expanded clones.

D gene	J gene	V gene	clone size	CDR3 DNA	CDR3 protein
NA	TRBJ1-6	TRBV5-1	NA	TGCGCCAGCAGCTGGCAGGACAATTCACCCCTCCACTTT	CASSWQDNSPLHF
TRBD2	TRBJ2-1	TRBV27	few	TGTGCCAGCAGTCTACCGACTAGCGGAGTCCCCAATGAGCAGTTCTTC	CASSLPTSGVPNEQFF
NA	TRBJ2-1	TRBV6-2/TRBV6-3	NA	TGTGCCAGCGACCGGTACAATGAGCAGTTCTTC	CASDRYNEQFF
NA	TRBJ2-6	TRBV5-1	few	TGCGCCAGCAGCTTACGGATTTCCTCTGGGGCCAACGTCCTGACTTTC	CASSLRISSGANVLTF
NA	TRBJ1-3	TRBV9	few	TGTGCCAGCAGCGTAGGACCAGGGCTCTCTGGAAGCACCATATATTTT	CASSVGPGLSGSTIYF
NA	TRBJ2-5	TRBV5-1	many	TGCGCCAGCAGCTTCTCGGGAGAAGAGACCCAGTACTTC	CASSFSGEETQYF
NA	TRBJ2-1	TRBV3-1	NA	TGTGCCAGCAGCCAAGATCTGGGGGATGAGCAGTTCTTC	CASSQDLGDEQFF
NA	TRBJ2-7	TRBV10-1	NA	TGCGCCAGCAGCGACAGAGCAAACTACGAGCAGTACTTC	CASSDRANYEQYF
TRBD1	TRBJ2-7	TRBV29-1	few	TGCAGCGTTGTTCGGGGACAGGGGGCCCGGGGACTAGCTTACGAGCAGTACTTC	CSVVRGQGARGLAYEQYF
TRBD1	TRBJ2-5	TRBV2	NA	TGTGCCAGCAGGGATTGGACAGGGCGGGAGACCCAGTACTTC	CASRDWTGRETQYF
TRBD1	TRBJ1-1	TRBV5-1	NA	TGCGCCAGCAGCTGGGGTGACAGGGGTATGAACACTGAAGCTTTCTTT	CASSWGDRGMNTEAFF
NA	TRBJ2-5	TRBV27	few	TGTGCCAGCAGTCCTCTGACAGGGACCCAGTACTTC	CASSPLTGTQYF
NA	TRBJ2-3	TRBV11-2	few	TGTGCCAGCAGCTTGGAACTAGATTCGGCTATTACAGATACGCAGTATTTT	CASSLELDSAITDTQYF
NA	TRBJ2-2	TRBV7-2	few	TGTGCCAGCTGTTGGGGGTACACCGGGGAGCTGTTTTTT	CASCWGYTGELFF
NA	TRBJ2-3	TRBV9	few	TGTGCCAGCAGCGCCTCGCGGGCGAGTAATACGCAGTATTTT	CASSASRASNTQYF
NA	TRBJ2-7	TRBV2	NA	TGTGCCAGCAGTTACGGAGGTGGGAGAAGGGACGAGCAGTACTTC	CASSYGGGRRDEQYF
TRBD1	TRBJ1-5	TRBV19	NA	TGTGCCAGTAGCCTTCACCCAACAGGGGGCGGCAATCAGCCCCAGCATTTT	CASSLHPTGGGNQPQHF
TRBD1	TRBJ2-5	TRBV7-3	NA	TGTGCCAGCAGCTTAACACAGGGGGCAAGAGAGACCCAGTACTTC	CASSLTQGARETQYF
NA	TRBJ1-1	TRBV20-1	few	TGCAGTGCTAGAGCCCCTAATGGAATTGAAGCTTTCTTT	CSARAPNGIEAFF
NA	TRBJ1-6	TRBV2	NA	TGTGCCAGCAGTGTCTTGGGGAATAATTCACCCCTCCACTTT	CASSVLGNNSPLHF
NA	TRBJ2-1	TRBV5-1	many	TGCGCCAGCAGCTTCGGACCAAGCCGGGGAAATGAGCAGTTCTTC	CASSFGPSRGNEQFF
TRBD1	TRBJ2-1	TRBV12-3/TRBV12-4	NA	TGTGCCAGCAGTAACCGGGACAGCTCGAAACAGGGGGTCGATGAGCAGTTCTTC	CASSNRDSSKQGVDEQFF
TRBD1	TRBJ2-4	TRBV9	NA	TGTGCCAGCAGCGCGACAGGGTTTGAAAACATTCAGTACTTC	CASSATGFENIQYF
NA	TRBJ2-7	TRBV7-9	NA	TGTGCCAGCAGTCAATCGGAGTACTCCTACGAGCAGTACTTC	CASSQSEYSYEQYF
NA	TRBJ2-5	TRBV20-1	many	TGCAGTGCTCCCGGCGATCCGTGGGGAGCCCGAGAGACCCAGTACTTC	CSAPGDPWGARETQYF
NA	TRBJ2-7	TRBV27	many	TGTGCCAGCTCTGGGGGGCGGGGCTACGAGCAGTACTTC	CASSGGRGYEQYF
TRBD1	TRBJ2-7	TRBV20-1	NA	TGCAGTGCTAGAGGGACAGGACCGGTAAACTCCTACGAGCAGTACTTC	CSARGTGPVNSYEQYF
TRBD2	TRBJ2-1	TRBV7-6	NA	TGTGCCAGCAGCTTAGCCCCTGAGGGACTAGCGGGAGATGGTCTGTTCTTC	CASSLAPEGLAGDGLFF
TRBD2	TRBJ2-7	TRBV12-3/TRBV12-4	few	TGTGCCAGCAGAAGCGGGGGACACGAGCAGTACTTC	CASRSGGHEQYF
NA	TRBJ2-1	TRBV18	NA	TGTGCCAGCTCACCACAGGCTTTTGAGCAGTTCTTC	CASSPQAFEQFF
NA	TRBJ2-7	TRBV27	few	TGTGCCAGCAGTCTCCGGGACGACTACGAGCAGTACTTC	CASSLRDDYEQYF
NA	TRBJ2-6	TRBV25-1	few	TGTGCCAGCAGTGACCAATCCCCGAGAACTGGGGCCAACGTCCTGACTTTC	CASSDQSPRTGANVLTF
TRBD2	TRBJ2-1	TRBV29-1	NA	TGCAGCGTTGAAGTCCTAGCGGGAGCTCGCGAGCAGTTCTTC	CSVEVLAGAREQFF
TRBD2	TRBJ2-7	TRBV2	few	TGTGCCAGCAGTCTCGGGACTACCCACTCTGAGCAGTACTTC	CASSLGTTHSEQYF
TRBD2	TRBJ2-5	TRBV20-1	few	TGCAGTGCTAGGACTAGCAGACAGACCCAGTACTTC	CSARTSRQTQYF
NA	TRBJ2-1	TRBV7-8	NA	TGTGCCAGCAGCTTGCCCCCGGGCAGACACAATGAGCAGTTCTTC	CASSLPPGRHNEQFF
TRBD1	TRBJ2-2	TRBV5-1	many	TGCGCCAGCAGCTTGGCCGGCCAGGGGGACAGGGAGCTGTTTTTT	CASSLAGQGDRELFF
TRBD2	TRBJ2-1	TRBV20-1	NA	TGCAGTGCTAGAGGACCGGGAGGGCCCTACAATGAGCAGTTCTTC	CSARGPGGPYNEQFF
NA	TRBJ1-2	TRBV29-1	few	TGCAGCGTTGCCCGGACAGATCTCTATGGCTACACCTTC	CSVARTDLYGYTF
NA	TRBJ2-5	TRBV12-3/TRBV12-4	few	TGTGCCAGCAGTCCCCCCAACCGGATTCAGGGGCGAGAGACCCAGTACTTC	CASSPPNRIQGRETQYF
NA	TRBJ2-5	TRBV6-1	NA	TGTGCCAGCAGTGAAAACGTAGGCTTTGGAGAGACCCAGTACTTC	CASSENVGFGETQYF